This T cell receptor (beta chain) stems from a study of blood T cell repertoires in COVID-19. Assay: immunoSEQ multiplex PCR; the TCRdb copy retains only in-frame clones and omits some. The table shows 150,000 to 200,000 clones, with under 85% occurring only once. The CDR3 is 16 amino acids. Germline loops: CDR1 SGHRS, CDR2 YFSETQ. Losses at the gene ends were 3 bases for V and 5 bases for J; bases not matched to a gene: 10. The source of this sequence is a middle-aged woman with acute or convalescent COVID-19. Specimen: peripheral blood. The chain employs TRBV5-1 and TRBJ2-1, with TRBD2 matching over 8 bases. CDR3 nucleotides: TGCGCCAGCAGCTCAGGTCTAGCGGGTGGGAACAATGAGCAGTTCTTC. Its translation: CASSSGLAGGNNEQFF.